This T cell receptor (beta chain) was captured by sequencing in a study of siplizumab effects on memory and regulatory T cells. Study outcomes and limitations: Significant reduction of alloreactive sequences traceable to unstimulated CD4+ memory cells was observed with siplizumab. With siplizumab, mappable alloreactive CD4+ clones averaged 68.8% Treg-derived, versus 25% to 30% in controls.

The germline V gene encodes CDR1 MNHNS and CDR2 SASEGT. V lost 5 bases, J lost 4 bases, and 1 base stayed unmatched. The CDR3 consists of 14 residues. Each sample yielded roughly 100,000 assayed TCR templates. TCRdb keeps only in-frame clones here, not all; method: immunoSEQ multiplex PCR. Among just under 85,000 clones listed, about 87% were seen once. Worth noting for this clone: Its matching antigen is unknown.

This chain connects TRBV6-1 to TRBJ1-5, with 11 bases aligning to TRBD1. This TCR was sampled from a human donor in good health. Input material: Tregs sorted from blood. This CDR3 is CASSWDRGNQPQHF. In DNA, the CDR3 is TGTGCCAGCAGTTGGGACAGGGGGAATCAGCCCCAGCATTTT.